What follows are 2 T cell receptor beta chains derived from one specimen sequenced in a study of cytomegalovirus exposure and HLA in healthy donors. PCR involved 60 Vbeta and 13 Jbeta primers. Measured with immunoSEQ multiplex PCR; TCRdb has only the in-frame clones, and not every one. The sample has about 140,000 clones, roughly four fifths seen once. What was sequenced was PBMCs. All receptors come from a man between 25 and 39 years old in good health and CMV-seropositive.

Here the CDR3 reads CASSHGLAGGIRTDTQYF. The CDR3 DNA reads as TGCGCCAGCAGCCACGGACTAGCGGGAGGGATACGCACAGATACGCAGTATTTT. The V call is TRBV5-1, the J call TRBJ2-3; 15 bases align to TRBD2. The germline gives CDR1 SGHRS, CDR2 YFSETQ. The CDR3 length is 18 residues. V lost 4 bases to trimming and J lost 1 base; unmatched junction nucleotides: 7.

A remark on this clone: The junction shows a germline mismatch at one end, possibly a read error. Different DNA sequences within this sample yield the same CDR3. The V and J genes are TRBV7-3 and TRBJ2-3; 7 bases are a match to TRBD2. Germline V gives CDR1 SGHTA, CDR2 FQGTGA. This CDR3 is 16 amino acids long. The CDR3 protein is CASSLIAGESTDTQYF. CDR3 nucleotide sequence: TGTGCCAGCAGCTTAATAGCGGGTGAAAGCACGGATACGCAGTATTTT.